One sample yielded the 21 T cell receptor beta chains listed below, sequenced in a study of T cells after posttransplantation cyclophosphamide. Treatment was busulfan-fludarabine conditioning, a marrow graft, and cyclophosphamide on days +3 and +4. Assay: immunoSEQ multiplex PCR; the TCRdb copy retains only in-frame clones and omits some. This sample yields 7,400 or so clones, of which roughly 88% are seen a single time; about 1.2% belongs to the top ten. This sample comprised CD4+ T cells sorted from blood, obtained about 1,500 days after allogeneic stem cell transplant with posttransplant cyclophosphamide. Receptor source: a female patient aged 50 to 65 who received an allogeneic stem cell transplant from a related donor, was CMV-positive, and had no GVHD. The T cells may partly be graft donor cells.

The chain couples TRBV7-3 to TRBJ2-1; 10 nucleotides line up with TRBD2. Germline CDR1 and CDR2: SGHTA and FQGTGA. The J segment lost 9 bases and the V segment lost 2 bases, leaving 7 bases of the junction unmatched. The CDR3 spans 15 residues. Written as DNA, the CDR3 is TGTGCCAGCAGCTTAGCGCTAGCGGGAGTAGGTGAGCAGTTCTTC. Translation: CASSLALAGVGEQFF.

CDR3 nucleotides: TGTGCCAGCAGCTTAGCTCGCGGGACAGATACGCAGTATTTT. Amino acid sequence: CASSLARGTDTQYF. This chain connects TRBV11-3 to TRBJ2-3, with a possible D match to TRBD2 (5 bases). V lost 1 base and J lost 3, with 8 bases in between. Germline CDR1 and CDR2: SGHNT and YENEEA. The CDR3 extends over 14 amino acids.

The chain's CDR3 is CASSFNFGTGSPGEAFF. The CDR3 bases are TGTGCCAGCAGTTTTAATTTCGGGACAGGTTCACCGGGGGAAGCTTTCTTT. This chain uses TRBV28 with TRBJ1-1; TRBD1 matches at 8 bases. The CDR3 has 17 amino acids. V dropped 3 bases and J dropped 8; count of bases not matched to a gene: 17. Germline V gene sequence: CDR1 MDHEN, CDR2 SYDVKM.

Only a few counts were recorded for this clone. The rearrangement uses TRBV18 and TRBJ1-4, with 9 nucleotides matching TRBD1. Germline CDR1 is KGHSH and CDR2 is LQKENI. The V segment lost 4 bases and the J segment 6 bases; nucleotides outside the gene matches: 6. There are 15 residues in the CDR3. CDR3 coding DNA: TGTGCCAGCTCACTAGGGACAGGGTTTGATGAAAAACTGTTTTTT. This codes for CASSLGTGFDEKLFF.

The chain uses TRBV7-3 and TRBJ2-1; 12 bases agree with TRBD2. The CDR3 sequence is 15 residues long. V lost 5 bases, J lost 8 bases, and 7 bases stayed unmatched. The germline gives CDR1 SGHTA, CDR2 FQGTGA. CDR3 loop: CASSPLAGGPDEQFF. CDR3 DNA: TGTGCCAGCAGCCCACTAGCGGGAGGTCCTGATGAGCAGTTCTTC. The full variable domain, in which reference TRBV7-3 and TRBJ2-1 provide the parts outside the CDR3, is GAGVSQTPSNKVTEKGKYVELRCDPISGHTALYWYRQSLGQGPEFLIYFQGTGAADDSGLPNDRFFAVRPEGSVSTLKIQRTERGDSAVYLCASSPLAGGPDEQFFGPGTRLTVL.

This clone was recorded once. The V and J genes are TRBV2 and TRBJ2-1; 12 nucleotides match TRBD2. J was trimmed by 7 bases and V by 5 bases; bases with no gene match: 6. The germline V gene encodes CDR1 SNHLY and CDR2 FYNNEI. The length of the CDR3 is 15 residues. The CDR3 loop is CASSTGLAGMNEQFF. CDR3 nucleotides: TGTGCCAGCAGTACCGGACTAGCGGGAATGAATGAGCAGTTCTTC.

V and J are TRBV7-7 and TRBJ2-1; no clear D. The germline V gene encodes CDR1 SSHAT and CDR2 FNYEAQ (reference sequence). Trimming shortened V by 6 bases and J by 8 bases, and 17 bases separated the two germline ends. CDR3 length: 14 amino acids. The CDR3 spells CASSNQGRSDEQFF. The CDR3 region has the DNA TGTGCCAGCAGTAACCAAGGCCGCAGCGATGAGCAGTTCTTC.

This clone was observed a handful of times. The chain combines TRBV5-1 with TRBJ1-4, with 8 bases that match TRBD1. The length of the CDR3 is 13 residues. Germline CDR1 reads SGHRS; CDR2 reads YFSETQ. V lost 4 bases, J lost 5 bases, and 1 base stayed unmatched. The CDR3 nucleotides read TGCGCCAGCAGCGGACAGGGCAATGAAAAACTGTTTTTT. The encoded protein is CASSGQGNEKLFF.

This chain uses TRBV30 with TRBJ1-5; perhaps TRBD1 as D (6 bases). CDR1 is GTSNPN, CDR2 SVGIG, per germline (reference sequence). V lost 0 bases, J lost 5 bases, and 14 bases lay in between. This CDR3 is 15 amino acids long. CDR3 in DNA: TGTGCCTGGAGTGTCCCGATCAGGGGCGATCAGCCCCAGCATTTT. Translating gives CAWSVPIRGDQPQHF.

This clone was observed once. V and J are TRBV6-5 and TRBJ1-1; D gene uncertain. V lost 5 bases, J lost 1 base, and 11 bases lay in between. The CDR3 consists of 14 residues. CDR1 is MNHEY, CDR2 SVGAGI, per germline. The CDR3 DNA reads as TGTGCCAGCAGTCCTAAACTACAGAACACTGAAGCTTTCTTT. Its protein is CASSPKLQNTEAFF.

The chain uses TRBV28 and TRBJ2-7; 7 positions match TRBD2. Trimming cost V 5 bases and J 2 bases; bases outside gene matches: 6. CDR1 is MDHEN, CDR2 SYDVKM, per germline. The CDR3 covers 14 residues. The CDR3 DNA reads as TGTGCCAGCAGTCTTAGCGGGCCTCCCTACGAGCAGTACTTC. Its protein is CASSLSGPPYEQYF.

The J gene is TRBJ1-5, the V gene TRBV29-1; TRBD1 matches at 9 bases. Germline V gene sequence: CDR1 SQVTM, CDR2 ANQGSEA. Trimming removed 7 bases from V and 6 bases from J; junction bases left unmatched: 7. This CDR3 comprises 13 residues. In nucleotides, the CDR3 is TGCAGCGGCCGGGGACAGGGCTTTCAGCCCCAGCATTTT. Translated, it gives CSGRGQGFQPQHF.

The chain is built from TRBV27 and TRBJ1-1, with D possibly being TRBD1 (6 bases). V lost 5 bases and J 6 bases, leaving 25 bases between the germline ends. The CDR3 sequence is 17 residues long. Germline V lookup: CDR1 MNHEY, CDR2 SMNVEV (reference sequence). CDR3 DNA: TGTGCCAGCAGTCGAAGCAGGGGAGGGGTTACACGGGCTGAAGCTTTCTTT. Its translation: CASSRSRGGVTRAEAFF.

The chain couples TRBV18 to TRBJ1-3, with 9 nucleotides matching TRBD1. Germline-derived CDR1 and CDR2 are KGHSH and LQKENI. V dropped 2 bases and J dropped 4; count of bases not matched to a gene: 6. The CDR3 sequence is 16 residues long. DNA for the CDR3: TGTGCCAGCTCACCAATGGCCGGGACAGGGGGAAACACCATATATTTT. Its translation is CASSPMAGTGGNTIYF.

With regard to this clone: The identical CDR3 is also encoded by other nucleotide sequences in the sample. The chain couples TRBV19 to TRBJ2-4; possible D gene TRBD2, 7 bases. CDR1 is LNHDA and CDR2 is SQIVND in the germline V gene (reference sequence). V lost 5 bases and J lost 0, with 14 bases in between. This CDR3 is 16 amino acids long. Written as DNA, the CDR3 is TGTGCCAGTAGTGACTACGGGGGGCTAGCCAAAAACATTCAGTACTTC. It translates to CASSDYGGLAKNIQYF.

The rearrangement uses TRBV9 and TRBJ2-7; the match to TRBD2 covers 9 bases. CDR3 length equals 14 residues. Per the germline V gene, CDR1 is SGDLS and CDR2 is YYNGEE. Trimming at V came to 4 bases and at J to 3 bases, leaving 5 bases not matched to a gene. This CDR3 reads CASSRRGRDYEQYF. In DNA, the CDR3 is TGTGCCAGCAGCCGCCGCGGGAGGGACTACGAGCAGTACTTC.

This clone was seen once. The chain is built from TRBV15 and TRBJ1-2; the D gene is possibly TRBD1 (5 bases). Germline V gene data show CDR1 as LNHNV and CDR2 as YYDKDF (reference sequence). The CDR3 loop spans 17 amino acids. Trimming removed 0 bases at V and 7 bases at J, with 21 bases between. CDR3 nucleotide sequence: TGTGCCACCAGCAGAGATAATTCAAGGAAGGGGCGGAGTGGCTACACCTTC. Translating it yields CATSRDNSRKGRSGYTF.

In the case of this clone: At one end the junction does not follow the germline gene, possibly because of a read error. The rearrangement links TRBV19 to TRBJ2-7; 14 bases agree with TRBD2. CDR3 length: 13 residues. The V gene's germline CDR1 is LNHDA and CDR2 SQIVND (reference sequence). Written as DNA, the CDR3 is TGTGCCAGTAGTCCCGGGACTAGCGGGAGATACCACTTC. Translation: CASSPGTSGRYHF.

The chain recombines TRBV21-1 with TRBJ2-3; TRBD1, as called in the table, went unchecked against the DNA. TRBV21-1 is a pseudogene locus. The CDR3 runs to 21 residues. CDR3 protein: CASSKGNLGHPQGRVTDTQYF. The CDR3 DNA reads TGTGCCAGCAGCAAAGGAAACTTAGGGCACCCACAGGGAAGGGTCACAGATACGCAGTATTTT.

The chain employs TRBV27 and TRBJ2-7, with D tentatively TRBD2 (6 bases). V was cut by 7 bases and J by 3 bases, with 19 bases left in between. The CDR3 spans 15 residues. Germline V gives CDR1 MNHEY, CDR2 SMNVEV (reference sequence). In nucleotides, the CDR3 is TGTGCCAGCAAGCTCCGGGACTCCGAGGGCTACGAGCAGTACTTC. Translating it yields CASKLRDSEGYEQYF.

V usage is TRBV19 and J usage is TRBJ1-1; 9 bases are a match to TRBD1. Trimming removed 1 base from V and 4 bases from J; junction bases left unmatched: 4. Germline V lookup: CDR1 LNHDA, CDR2 SQIVND (reference sequence). There are 15 residues in the CDR3. The CDR3 bases are TGTGCCAGTAGTATAGGGACAGGGGTAGGCACTGAAGCTTTCTTT. Its protein product is CASSIGTGVGTEAFF.